Shown below are 21 T cell receptor beta chains from a single sample sequenced in a study of regulatory T cells in long-lasting Graves disease. Arm-PCR of CDR3 regions and iRepertoire HTBI primers were used to build TCR beta libraries. TCRdb recomputed calls from the multiplex PCR reads with MiXCR, one row per CDR3 protein. Seen here are 600,000 to 800,000 distinct CDR3 sequences, 25% to 35% observed once, and the top ten hold 42%. Stated time point: persistent/refractory GD, antithyroid drugs over 5 years with positive TRAb. The TCR library was made from RNA that had been extracted from PBMCs in TRIzol. The sample here was peripheral blood mononuclear cells (PBMCs), taken when the disease was refractory, from a patient treated with antithyroid drugs. The origin of the receptors is a female donor with Graves disease.

The chain is built from TRBV6-2 or TRBV6-3 and TRBJ1-4; D is uncertain. The CDR3 runs 13 residues. CDR1 is MNHEY, CDR2 SVGEGT, per germline. V dropped 2 bases and J dropped 5 bases, with 6 bases sitting between them. The CDR3 sequence: CASSYERNEKLFF. In DNA, the CDR3 is TGTGCCAGCAGTTACGAGAGGAATGAAAAACTGTTTTTT.

The rearrangement joins TRBV12-3 or TRBV12-4 to TRBJ1-1; D may be TRBD1 (5 bases). CDR3 length: 16 residues. V was shortened by 5 bases and J by 0 bases, with 16 bases between the two germline ends. Here the CDR3 DNA reads TGTGCCAGCAGTACCGGGGGGGGGTGGGTGAACACTGAAGCTTTCTTT. This codes for CASSTGGGWVNTEAFF.

With regard to this clonotype: A junction end diverges from the germline sequence, so it may reflect a read error. This sequence joins TRBV11-2 and TRBJ2-7; D ambiguous. CDR1 is SGHAT, CDR2 FQNNGV, per germline. The CDR3 has 14 residues. CDR3 residues: CTSSRRLDNYEQYF. The CDR3 region has the DNA TGTACCAGCAGCCGGCGGTTAGATAACTACGAGCAGTACTTC.

For the CDR3, the DNA is TGTGCCAGCAGTCGCTCCGGGACTAAGCAGTTCTTC. Protein: CASSRSGTKQFF. The chain employs TRBV6-1 and TRBJ2-1; TRBD2 agrees at 7 bases. CDR1 and CDR2 (germline): MNHNS, SASEGT. CDR3 length: 12 residues. The junction had 6 bases not matched to a gene; V was cut back by 5 bases and J by 11 bases.

This chain links TRBV5-1 with TRBJ2-1; 9 bases match TRBD2. Looked up from germline, CDR1 is SGHRS and CDR2 is YFSETQ. CDR3 length equals 17 residues. V dropped 1 base and J dropped 0; count of bases not matched to a gene: 5. The CDR3 region is CASSLWGGRVSYNEQFF. In nucleotides, the CDR3 is TGCGCCAGCAGCTTGTGGGGCGGGAGGGTCTCCTACAATGAGCAGTTCTTC.

The CDR3 DNA reads as TGCAGTGCTCTCCGGGACAGGGCTCGCTCTGGAAACACCATATATTTT. Translated: CSALRDRARSGNTIYF. The chain joins TRBV20-1 to TRBJ1-3, with 9 nucleotides matching TRBD1. Germline trimming cut 5 bases from V and 0 bases from J; bases unmatched to any gene: 8. CDR3 length: 16 residues. Per germline, CDR1 DFQATT and CDR2 SNEGSKA (reference sequence).

In its sample, this clonotype was seen a few times. The chain combines TRBV20-1 with TRBJ1-4, with 7 bases matching TRBD1. Trimming removed 5 bases from V and 3 bases from J; junction bases left unmatched: 3. This CDR3 is built from 13 residues. Germline CDR1 is DFQATT and CDR2 is SNEGSKA (reference sequence). This CDR3 is CSAGGTANEKLFF. The CDR3 DNA sequence: TGCAGTGCTGGCGGGACAGCTAATGAAAAACTGTTTTTT.

This clonotype was counted a few times. Because the CDR3 is missing its conserved closing phenylalanine or tryptophan, this is likely a read error. This rearrangement joins TRBV28 to TRBJ1-1; D call uncertain. The germline V gene has CDR1 MDHEN and CDR2 SYDVKM. V lost 2 bases and J 6 bases, leaving 7 bases between the germline ends. The CDR3 is 12 residues long. The CDR3 sequence is CASSLRRPEAFL. CDR3 in DNA: TGTGCCAGCAGTTTAAGAAGGCCTGAAGCTTTCCTT.

In this sample, this clonotype turned up a few times. The chain recombines TRBV12-3 or TRBV12-4 with TRBJ1-5; D is undetermined. V was clipped by 8 bases and J by 3 bases, with 11 bases between them. The CDR3 sequence is 13 residues long. The chain's CDR3 is CASGLNHNQPQHF. CDR3 in DNA: TGTGCCAGCGGGCTTAACCACAATCAGCCCCAGCATTTT.

CDR3 DNA sequence: TGTGCCAGCAGCCAAGAGGACAGGGTCCTGGATGGCTACACCTTC. Its protein is CASSQEDRVLDGYTF. The rearrangement links TRBV3-1 to TRBJ1-2; TRBD1 agrees at 8 bases. J gave up 6 bases and V 0 bases, and 6 bases lay outside the gene matches. Germline CDR1 and CDR2: LGHDT and YNNKEL (reference sequence). There are 15 residues in the CDR3.

V is TRBV7-9 and J is TRBJ2-7; 7 bases fit TRBD1. The germline CDR1 and CDR2 sequences are SEHNR and FQNEAQ (reference sequence). With 6 bases clipped from V and 2 bases from J, the junction kept 7 bases outside the gene matches. CDR3 length equals 14 residues. Here the CDR3 reads CASSRTGTAYEQYF. CDR3 in DNA: TGTGCCAGCAGTCGTACCGGGACAGCCTACGAGCAGTACTTC.

This sequence joins TRBV7-3 and TRBJ2-2; a weak D match, TRBD1 (6 bases). Germline values: CDR1 SGHTA, CDR2 FQGTGA. The V and J ends lost 4 bases and 5 bases respectively, with 8 bases between them. The CDR3 is 13 residues long. The DNA for the CDR3 is TGTGCCAGCAGCTGGACAGCTACCGGGGAGCTGTTTTTT. This translates into CASSWTATGELFF. The full variable domain, rest sourced from reference TRBV7-3 and TRBJ2-2, is GAGVSQTPSNKVTEKGKYVELRCDPISGHTALYWYRQSLGQGPEFLIYFQGTGAADDSGLPNDRFFAVRPEGSVSTLKIQRTERGDSAVYLCASSWTATGELFFGEGSRLTVL.

The chain links TRBV28 to TRBJ1-1; TRBD1 aligns across 9 bases. Germline V gene sequence: CDR1 MDHEN, CDR2 SYDVKM. The V and J ends lost 2 bases and 8 bases, in that order; junction bases with no gene match: 6. The CDR3 spans 14 residues. This CDR3 reads CASSLPGQGLEAFF. CDR3 coding DNA: TGTGCCAGCAGTTTACCGGGACAGGGCCTCGAAGCTTTCTTT.

This clonotype was observed a few times. The chain joins TRBV18 to TRBJ1-1; D is perhaps TRBD1 (6 bases). Germline V lookup: CDR1 KGHSH, CDR2 LQKENI. V was trimmed by 4 bases and J by 1 base, leaving 13 bases between them. The length of the CDR3 is 15 residues. The CDR3 sequence: CASSLRRQENTEAFF. The DNA for the CDR3 is TGTGCCAGCTCACTGCGGAGACAGGAGAACACTGAAGCTTTCTTT. The whole variable domain, filled in from reference TRBV18 and TRBJ1-1, reads NAGVMQNPRHLVRRRGQEARLRCSPMKGHSHVYWYRQLPEEGLKFMVYLQKENIIDESGMPKERFSAEFPKEGPSILRIQQVVRGDSAAYFCASSLRRQENTEAFFGQGTRLTVV.

The chain couples TRBV19 to TRBJ1-5; D ambiguous. The ends were cut back, 5 bases at V and 5 bases at J, with 7 bases in the middle. Germline CDR1 reads LNHDA; CDR2 reads SQIVND (reference sequence). The CDR3 has 12 residues. CDR3 bases: TGTGCCAGTAGTTGGTGGGATCAGCCCCAGCATTTT. Its protein is CASSWWDQPQHF.

CDR3 nucleotides: TGTGCCAGCAGTTTTCAGGTTCTCACTGAAGCTTTCTTT. Protein product: CASSFQVLTEAFF. The rearrangement uses TRBV12-3 or TRBV12-4 and TRBJ1-1; D not certain. The CDR3 runs to 13 residues. V was pared by 3 bases and J by 4 bases, with 9 bases between.

This clonotype was picked up one time. A read error may produce the germline difference seen at one junction end. The CDR3 DNA sequence: TGTGCCAGCTCATCCCAGGGGAACACTGGAGCTTTCTTT. Translated, it gives CASSSQGNTGAFF. The rearrangement joins TRBV18 to TRBJ1-1, with a tentative D call TRBD1 (6 bases). The CDR3 extends over 13 amino acids. Per the germline V gene, CDR1 is KGHSH and CDR2 is LQKENI. The full variable domain, rest sourced from reference TRBV18 and TRBJ1-1, is NAGVMQNPRHLVRRRGQEARLRCSPMKGHSHVYWYRQLPEEGLKFMVYLQKENIIDESGMPKERFSAEFPKEGPSILRIQQVVRGDSAAYFCASSSQGNTGAFFGQGTRLTVV.

In this sample, this clonotype turned up a few times. V is TRBV6-5 and J is TRBJ1-5; D might be TRBD1 (5 bases). The CDR3 covers 15 residues. V was shortened by 4 bases and J by 7 bases, with 17 bases between the two germline ends. Germline CDR1 reads MNHEY; CDR2 reads SVGAGI. In DNA, the CDR3 is TGTGCCAGCAGTTTTGGGACCCCATCGGGGCAGCCCCAGCATTTT. It encodes CASSFGTPSGQPQHF.

This CDR3 reads CSARDLLAGGYEQYF. The CDR3 bases are TGCAGTGCTAGAGATCTGCTAGCGGGTGGCTACGAGCAGTACTTC. The V gene is TRBV20-1, the J gene TRBJ2-7; 8 nucleotides match TRBD2. In germline, CDR1 is DFQATT, CDR2 SNEGSKA (reference sequence). With 0 bases clipped from V and 3 bases from J, the junction kept 7 bases outside the gene matches. The CDR3 contains 15 residues.

This clonotype came up a few times. This chain links TRBV11-2 with TRBJ1-5; D gene uncertain. In germline, CDR1 is SGHAT, CDR2 FQNNGV. Trimming took 5 bases from V and 1 from J, leaving 12 bases between them. CDR3 length: 15 amino acids. The CDR3: CASSGRSGSNQPQHF. The CDR3 nucleotides read TGTGCCAGCAGCGGACGGAGCGGCAGCAATCAGCCCCAGCATTTT.

This clonotype was seen repeatedly, ten times or more. The chain recombines TRBV10-3 with TRBJ2-5; 9 nucleotides agree with TRBD2. Germline loops: CDR1 ENHRY, CDR2 SYGVKD. This CDR3 has 19 amino acids. V dropped 3 bases and J dropped 2; count of bases not matched to a gene: 16. In DNA form, the CDR3 reads TGTGCCATCAGTGAAGGCCCGCGCGGCGGGAGGGCCCCTCAAGAGACCCAGTACTTC. This sequence encodes CAISEGPRGGRAPQETQYF.